This T cell receptor beta chain emerged from a study of blood T cell repertoires in COVID-19. In the study overall: The study drew acute and convalescent COVID-19 samples from the United States, Italy and Spain. PBMCs, B-cell-depleted T cells, or T cells provided the cDNA or gDNA that made up the material.

Original handling: Reference gene primer amplification yielded estimated nucleated cell counts. The table came from immunoSEQ multiplex PCR; TCRdb's copy has only in-frame clones and leaves some out. V and J calls and clone size are as listed in that table; D and trimming were resolved from the DNA. The sample includes around 310,000 clones, around 87% of them seen just once. It was during active infection that Seattle patients were enrolled and then longitudinally followed. A word on this clone: Other DNA sequences within the sample encode an identical CDR3.

The CDR3 length is 14 residues. From germline, CDR1 is SGHTA and CDR2 FQGNSA. The V and J ends lost 2 bases and 0 bases respectively, with 7 bases between them. Specimen: peripheral blood. This receptor was taken from a woman between 40 and 50 years old with COVID-19, enrolled during active disease. The chain carries TRBV7-2 and TRBJ1-1; D remains ambiguous. The CDR3 here is CASSLLGLNTEAFF. The CDR3 DNA follows: TGTGCCAGCAGCTTACTCGGTTTGAACACTGAAGCTTTCTTT.